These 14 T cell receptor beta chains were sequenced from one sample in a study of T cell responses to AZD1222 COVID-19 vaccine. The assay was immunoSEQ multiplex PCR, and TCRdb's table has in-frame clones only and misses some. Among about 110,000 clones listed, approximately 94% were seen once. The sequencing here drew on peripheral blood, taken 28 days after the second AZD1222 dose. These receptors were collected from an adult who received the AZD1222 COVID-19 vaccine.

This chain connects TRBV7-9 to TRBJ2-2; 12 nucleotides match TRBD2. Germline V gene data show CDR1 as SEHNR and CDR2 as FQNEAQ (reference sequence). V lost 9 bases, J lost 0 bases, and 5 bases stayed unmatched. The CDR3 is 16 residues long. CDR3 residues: CASPLAGGTNTGELFF. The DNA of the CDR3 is TGTGCCAGTCCGCTAGCGGGAGGGACGAACACCGGGGAGCTGTTTTTT.

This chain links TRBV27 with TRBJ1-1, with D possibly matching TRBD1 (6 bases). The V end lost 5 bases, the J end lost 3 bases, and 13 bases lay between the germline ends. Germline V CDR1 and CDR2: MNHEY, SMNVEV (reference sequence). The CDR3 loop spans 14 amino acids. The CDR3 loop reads CASSPRGTYTEAFF. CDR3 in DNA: TGTGCCAGCAGTCCGCGGGGGACATACACTGAAGCTTTCTTT.

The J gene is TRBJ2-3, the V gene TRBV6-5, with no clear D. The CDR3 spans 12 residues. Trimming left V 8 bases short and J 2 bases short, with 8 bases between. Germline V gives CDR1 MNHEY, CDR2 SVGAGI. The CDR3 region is CASHSYTDTQYF. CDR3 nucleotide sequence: TGTGCCAGCCACAGCTACACAGATACGCAGTATTTT.

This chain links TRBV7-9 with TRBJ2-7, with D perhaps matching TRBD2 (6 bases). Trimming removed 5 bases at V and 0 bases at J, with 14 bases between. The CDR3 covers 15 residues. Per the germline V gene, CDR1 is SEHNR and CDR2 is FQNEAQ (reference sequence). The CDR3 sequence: CASSAPGLHSYEQYF. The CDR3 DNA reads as TGTGCCAGCAGCGCACCGGGACTCCACTCCTACGAGCAGTACTTC.

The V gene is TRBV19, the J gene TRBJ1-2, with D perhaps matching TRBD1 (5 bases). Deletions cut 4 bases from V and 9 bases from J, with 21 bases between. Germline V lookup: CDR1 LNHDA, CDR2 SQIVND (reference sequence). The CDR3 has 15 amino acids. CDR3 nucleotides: TGTGCCAGTAGTAGGGGGAGAGACCGTCCAGTCCGCTACACCTTC. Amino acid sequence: CASSRGRDRPVRYTF.

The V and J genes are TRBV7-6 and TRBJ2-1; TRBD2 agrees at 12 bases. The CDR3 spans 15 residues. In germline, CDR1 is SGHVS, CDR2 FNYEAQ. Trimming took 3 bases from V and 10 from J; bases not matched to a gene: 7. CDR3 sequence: CASSFSSGRALEQFF. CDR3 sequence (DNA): TGTGCCAGCAGCTTCTCTAGCGGGAGGGCCCTAGAGCAGTTCTTC.

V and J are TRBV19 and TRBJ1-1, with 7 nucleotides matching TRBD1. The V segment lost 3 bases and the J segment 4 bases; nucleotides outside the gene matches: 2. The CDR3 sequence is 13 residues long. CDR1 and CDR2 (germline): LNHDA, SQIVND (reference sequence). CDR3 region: CASSMYRGTEAFF. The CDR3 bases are TGTGCCAGTAGTATGTACAGGGGCACTGAAGCTTTCTTT.

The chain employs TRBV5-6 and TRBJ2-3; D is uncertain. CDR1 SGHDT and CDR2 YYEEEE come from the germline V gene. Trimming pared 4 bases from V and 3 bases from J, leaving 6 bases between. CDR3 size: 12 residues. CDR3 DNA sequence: TGTGCCAGCAGCCCCACAACAGATACGCAGTATTTT. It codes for CASSPTTDTQYF.

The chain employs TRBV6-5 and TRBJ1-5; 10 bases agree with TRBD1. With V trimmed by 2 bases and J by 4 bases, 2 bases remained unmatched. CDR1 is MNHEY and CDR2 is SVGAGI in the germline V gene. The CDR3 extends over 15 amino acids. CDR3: CASSYAGQGNQPQHF. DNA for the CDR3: TGTGCCAGCAGTTACGCGGGACAGGGGAATCAGCCCCAGCATTTT.

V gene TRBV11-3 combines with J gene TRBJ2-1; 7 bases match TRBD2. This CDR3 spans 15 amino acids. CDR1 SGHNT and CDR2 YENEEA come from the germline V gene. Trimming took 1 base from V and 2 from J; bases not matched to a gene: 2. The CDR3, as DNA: TGTGCCAGCAGCTTAGTAGCGGGTACCTACAATGAGCAGTTCTTC. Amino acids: CASSLVAGTYNEQFF. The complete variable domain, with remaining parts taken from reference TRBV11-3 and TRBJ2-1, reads EAGVVQSPRYKIIEKKQPVAFWCNPISGHNTLYWYLQNLGQGPELLIRYENEEAVDDSQLPKDRFSAERLKGVDSTLKIQPAELGDSAVYLCASSLVAGTYNEQFFGPGTRLTVL.

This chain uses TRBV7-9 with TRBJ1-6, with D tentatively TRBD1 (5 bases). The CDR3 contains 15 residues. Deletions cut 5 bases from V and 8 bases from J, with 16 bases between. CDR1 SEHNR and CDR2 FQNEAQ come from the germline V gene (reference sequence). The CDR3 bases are TGTGCCAGCAGCCCCCCCGGGACTCTATATTCACCCCTCCACTTT. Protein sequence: CASSPPGTLYSPLHF.

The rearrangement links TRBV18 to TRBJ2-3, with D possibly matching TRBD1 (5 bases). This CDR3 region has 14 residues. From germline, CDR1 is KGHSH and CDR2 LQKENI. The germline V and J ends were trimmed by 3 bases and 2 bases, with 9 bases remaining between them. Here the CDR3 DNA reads TGTGCCAGCTCACCCAGGGTATACACAGATACGCAGTATTTT. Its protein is CASSPRVYTDTQYF.

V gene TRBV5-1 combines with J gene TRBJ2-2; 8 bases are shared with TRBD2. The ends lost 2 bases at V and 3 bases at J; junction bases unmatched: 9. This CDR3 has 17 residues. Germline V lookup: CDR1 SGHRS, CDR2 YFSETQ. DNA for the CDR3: TGCGCCAGCAGCTTACTAGCGGTAACCCTGGACACCGGGGAGCTGTTTTTT. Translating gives CASSLLAVTLDTGELFF. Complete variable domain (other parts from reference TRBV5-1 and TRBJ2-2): KAGVTQTPRYLIKTRGQQVTLSCSPISGHRSVSWYQQTPGQGLQFLFEYFSETQRNKGNFPGRFSGRQFSNSRSEMNVSTLELGDSALYLCASSLLAVTLDTGELFFGEGSRLTVL.

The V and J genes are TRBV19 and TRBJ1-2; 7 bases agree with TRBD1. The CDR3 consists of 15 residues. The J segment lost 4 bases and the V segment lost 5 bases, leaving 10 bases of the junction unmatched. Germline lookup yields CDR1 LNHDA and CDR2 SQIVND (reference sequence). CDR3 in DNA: TGTGCCAGTAGTGTCGACAGGGTGGTAGGCTATGGCTACACCTTC. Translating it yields CASSVDRVVGYGYTF. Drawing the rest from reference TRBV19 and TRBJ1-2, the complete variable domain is DGGITQSPKYLFRKEGQNVTLSCEQNLNHDAMYWYRQDPGQGLRLIYYSQIVNDFQKGDIAEGYSVSREKKESFPLTVTSAQKNPTAFYLCASSVDRVVGYGYTFGSGTRLTVV.